Each of the 32 T cell receptor beta chains below was sequenced from the same sample in a study of cytotoxic CD8 clonotypes in ibrutinib-treated CLL (dated by TCRdb to the early 2020s). Per the publication, the time point label means: about 11 months on ibrutinib. Libraries were constructed by the immunoSEQ multiplex PCR assay. Imported from immuneACCESS, the table was reduced by TCRdb to in-frame sequences with V and J called. These copies leave out some clones; in studies compared against another copy, an unresolved V gene accounts for under half, and the cause of the remainder is not known. For this sample there are some 200,000 clones; 60% to 80% appear just once. The ten largest clones take up 11% of the sample. The sequencing here drew on PBMCs, taken after 12 months of ibrutinib treatment. These receptor sequences come from a human donor with chronic lymphocytic leukemia.

The chain links TRBV6-5 to TRBJ2-7; 8 nucleotides match TRBD1. This CDR3 is 12 amino acids long. Germline CDR1 and CDR2: MNHEY and SVGAGI. Losses at the gene ends were 6 bases for V and 2 bases for J; bases not matched to a gene: 0. The CDR3 sequence: CASRQGAYEQYF. CDR3 DNA: TGTGCCAGCAGACAGGGGGCCTACGAGCAGTACTTC.

The rearrangement uses TRBV5-1 and TRBJ2-7; maybe TRBD1 (6 bases). V was clipped by 4 bases and J by 6 bases, with 17 bases between them. Germline CDR1 is SGHRS and CDR2 is YFSETQ. CDR3 length: 14 amino acids. In DNA, the CDR3 is TGCGCCAGCAGCCAACAACAGGGATCCGGCGAGCAGTACTTC. As protein: CASSQQQGSGEQYF.

The chain links TRBV7-3 to TRBJ1-6; no reliable D call. This CDR3 is 13 amino acids long. Trimming took off 1 base at V and 8 bases at J, with 6 bases between the two ends. The germline CDR1 and CDR2 sequences are SGHTA and FQGTGA. The CDR3 sequence: CASSLSLDSPLHF. The CDR3 DNA is TGTGCCAGCAGCTTAAGCCTGGATTCACCCCTCCACTTT.

The chain joins TRBV14 to TRBJ1-4; D uncertain. The V gene lost 4 bases and the J gene lost 7 bases, with 10 bases spanning the gap. This CDR3 spans 13 amino acids. The germline CDR1 and CDR2 sequences are SGHDN and FVKESK. CDR3 coding DNA: TGTGCCAGCAGCCGGGTCCTAGTTGAAAAACTGTTTTTT. It is translated as CASSRVLVEKLFF.

V gene TRBV19 combines with J gene TRBJ2-5; D call uncertain. Deletions cut 5 bases from V and 2 bases from J, with 9 bases between. The CDR3 is 13 amino acids. Germline values: CDR1 LNHDA, CDR2 SQIVND (reference sequence). The CDR3 loop reads CASSFGRQETQYF. The CDR3 DNA is TGTGCCAGTAGTTTCGGACGGCAAGAGACCCAGTACTTC.

This clone turned up a few times. This chain links TRBV11-3 with TRBJ2-2; 7 nucleotides line up with TRBD2. The germline gives CDR1 SGHNT, CDR2 YENEEA. The trim removed 5 bases at V and 4 bases at J, leaving 10 bases unmatched. This CDR3 spans 16 amino acids. The CDR3 DNA sequence: TGTGCCAGCAGCGTATCTAGCGGTAGGGGCACCGGGGAGCTGTTTTTT. Protein sequence: CASSVSSGRGTGELFF.

The V call is TRBV10-3, the J call TRBJ1-1; unclear D gene. Germline loops: CDR1 ENHRY, CDR2 SYGVKD. V was clipped by 6 bases and J by 3 bases, with 14 bases between them. This CDR3 region has 14 residues. CDR3: CAIRSREIDTEAFF. As DNA, the CDR3 is TGTGCCATCAGGAGCCGGGAGATAGACACTGAAGCTTTCTTT.

The chain has TRBV7-3 and TRBJ1-1; TRBD1 might be the D (5 bases). CDR1 and CDR2 (germline): SGHTA, FQGTGA. The V end was cut by 6 bases, the J end by 5 bases, with 13 bases between. The CDR3 is 13 residues long. CDR3 loop: CASSAGWGTEAFF. The CDR3 bases are TGTGCCAGCAGTGCCGGGTGGGGGACTGAAGCTTTCTTT.

There are a few counts of this clone. This chain uses TRBV6-4 with TRBJ2-3; 8 bases match TRBD2. Germline-derived CDR1 and CDR2 are MRHNA and SNTAGT. Losses at the gene ends were 0 bases for V and 4 bases for J; bases not matched to a gene: 6. The CDR3 length is 16 residues. As DNA, the CDR3 is TGTGCCAGCAGTGACTCCTTCGGGCGGGGGGCAGATACGCAGTATTTT. The encoded protein is CASSDSFGRGADTQYF.

The rearrangement links TRBV19 to TRBJ1-4; D might be TRBD1 (5 bases). Trimming shortened V by 5 bases and J by 11 bases, and 21 bases separated the two germline ends. The CDR3 totals 15 residues. Germline assignment: CDR1 LNHDA and CDR2 SQIVND (reference sequence). The CDR3 region has the DNA TGTGCCAGTAGTCCCCAGACAGCGCCAAAGGGGAAACTGTTTTTT. It specifies CASSPQTAPKGKLFF.

V is TRBV6-5 and J is TRBJ1-5; no reliable D call. CDR1 is MNHEY and CDR2 is SVGAGI in the germline V gene. The CDR3 is made up of 13 amino acids. Trimming cost V 6 bases and J 6 bases, with 12 bases left between them. CDR3 bases: TGTGCCAGCAGGATCCGTATCGCTCAGCCCCAGCATTTT. It is translated as CASRIRIAQPQHF.

The V call is TRBV5-1, the J call TRBJ2-3; weak D call: TRBD2 (5 bases). Germline V gene sequence: CDR1 SGHRS, CDR2 YFSETQ. This CDR3 is 14 amino acids long. Trimming shortened V by 4 bases and J by 2 bases, and 11 bases separated the two germline ends. The CDR3 DNA reads as TGCGCCAGCAGCGTCCTAGCAATCACAGATACGCAGTATTTT. This codes for CASSVLAITDTQYF.

This clone appeared once. The V and J genes are TRBV19 and TRBJ2-2, with no clear D. Germline lookup yields CDR1 LNHDA and CDR2 SQIVND (reference sequence). Trimming stripped 11 bases from V and 3 bases from J, with 22 bases between. The CDR3 covers 16 residues. DNA of the CDR3: TGTGCCTCAAGTACCCAGTGGAGCGCGGACACCGGGGAGCTGTTTTTT. It yields the protein CASSTQWSADTGELFF.

DNA for the CDR3: TGTGCCAGCAGCTTAGGGGTAATCCCTCAAGAGACCCAGTACTTC. Translated: CASSLGVIPQETQYF. This sequence joins TRBV7-8 and TRBJ2-5, with D unclear. Germline CDR1 SGHVS, CDR2 FQNEAQ. The CDR3 runs to 15 residues. V dropped 1 base and J dropped 2 bases, with 11 bases sitting between them.

The genes are TRBV18 and TRBJ1-3; D is perhaps TRBD1 (6 bases). Germline V gene sequence: CDR1 KGHSH, CDR2 LQKENI. The germline V and J ends were trimmed by 3 bases and 3 bases, with 9 bases remaining between them. The CDR3 has 14 residues. CDR3 region: CASSPTGNGNTIYF. For the CDR3, the DNA is TGTGCCAGCTCACCTACAGGGAATGGAAACACCATATATTTT.

The chain joins TRBV27 to TRBJ1-1, with TRBD1 identical over 7 bases. Trimming took 5 bases from V and 2 from J; bases not matched to a gene: 5. Germline V lookup: CDR1 MNHEY, CDR2 SMNVEV (reference sequence). There are 14 residues in the CDR3. The CDR3 is CASSPGQRNTEAFF. In DNA form, the CDR3 reads TGTGCCAGCAGTCCGGGACAGAGAAACACTGAAGCTTTCTTT.

This chain joins TRBV18 and TRBJ2-7, with 8 bases matching TRBD1. CDR3 length equals 15 residues. V trimming: 0 bases; J trimming: 5 bases; junction bases outside the gene matches: 6. The germline V gene has CDR1 KGHSH and CDR2 LQKENI. The CDR3 loop is CASSPPQGAVNEQYF. CDR3 nucleotide sequence: TGTGCCAGCTCACCACCTCAGGGGGCGGTCAACGAGCAGTACTTC.

V usage is TRBV25-1 and J usage is TRBJ2-5; D unresolved. Deletions cut 6 bases from V and 4 bases from J, with 15 bases between. CDR1 is MGHDK, CDR2 SYGVNS, per germline. The CDR3 is made up of 14 amino acids. As DNA, the CDR3 is TGTGCCAGCAGCAGGACGGCCGGCGGAGAGACCCAGTACTTC. It yields the protein CASSRTAGGETQYF.

This clone was recorded once. The chain combines TRBV25-1 with TRBJ2-4; D possibly corresponds to TRBD2 (5 bases). There are 16 residues in the CDR3. V was clipped by 4 bases and J by 0 bases, with 13 bases between them. Germline loops: CDR1 MGHDK, CDR2 SYGVNS. The CDR3: CASSGGSGLAKNIQYF. In DNA, the CDR3 is TGTGCCAGCAGTGGAGGCAGCGGACTAGCCAAAAACATTCAGTACTTC.

This chain links TRBV7-9 with TRBJ2-1; maybe TRBD2 (5 bases). V lost 3 bases, J lost 5 bases, and 8 bases lay in between. CDR3 length: 13 amino acids. Germline V gene lookup returns CDR1 SEHNR and CDR2 FQNEAQ (reference sequence). The CDR3 sequence: CASSFPADNEQFF. CDR3 bases: TGTGCCAGCAGCTTCCCAGCGGACAATGAGCAGTTCTTC.

The chain carries TRBV10-1 and TRBJ2-5, with TRBD2 matching 7 bases. The trim removed 2 bases at V and 4 bases at J, leaving 7 bases unmatched. The CDR3 runs to 15 residues. Germline CDR1 and CDR2: WNHNN and SYGVQD (reference sequence). Here the CDR3 DNA reads TGCGCCAGCAGTGAGGAAAGCGGGGCGGTAGAGACCCAGTACTTC. Its translation is CASSEESGAVETQYF.

The chain joins TRBV5-5 to TRBJ1-1, with D hard to call. The germline V gene has CDR1 SGHKS and CDR2 YYEKEE (reference sequence). The CDR3 runs 14 residues. Trimming took off 3 bases at V and 5 bases at J, with 14 bases between the two ends. The CDR3 sequence is CASSYLHGVTEAFF. The CDR3 nucleotides read TGTGCCAGCAGCTACTTACATGGGGTGACTGAAGCTTTCTTT.

The genes are TRBV5-6 and TRBJ2-2; TRBD2 might be the D (5 bases). CDR1 and CDR2 from the germline V gene are SGHDT and YYEEEE. V was cut by 0 bases and J by 7 bases, with 13 bases left in between. The CDR3 consists of 15 residues. The CDR3 DNA reads as TGTGCCAGCAGCTTGGTGGCGGGCCCCAGCGGGGAGCTGTTTTTT. This codes for CASSLVAGPSGELFF.

The J gene is TRBJ1-1, the V gene TRBV6-1, with 8 bases aligning to TRBD1. Losses at the gene ends were 7 bases for V and 0 bases for J; bases not matched to a gene: 7. Germline V gives CDR1 MNHNS, CDR2 SASEGT. This CDR3 region has 15 residues. The CDR3 sequence is CASTRGLPLNTEAFF. In DNA form, the CDR3 reads TGTGCCAGCACCAGGGGGCTACCCCTGAACACTGAAGCTTTCTTT.

The chain joins TRBV28 to TRBJ2-7, with D unresolved. CDR1 MDHEN and CDR2 SYDVKM come from the germline V gene. The CDR3 spans 12 residues. The V gene lost 5 bases and the J gene lost 5 bases, with 10 bases spanning the gap. The CDR3 protein is CASSPRIDEQYF. CDR3 DNA sequence: TGTGCCAGCAGTCCCCGGATAGACGAGCAGTACTTC.

This chain connects TRBV6-5 to TRBJ2-2; a possible D gene is TRBD2 (6 bases). The CDR3 spans 14 residues. Looked up from germline, CDR1 is MNHEY and CDR2 is SVGAGI. Trimming shortened V by 5 bases and J by 6 bases, and 13 bases separated the two germline ends. The CDR3 loop is CASSRPGDAGELFF. CDR3 bases: TGTGCCAGCAGTCGTCCGGGGGACGCCGGGGAGCTGTTTTTT.

The rearrangement uses TRBV4-1 and TRBJ1-2, with D unclear. The CDR3 loop spans 13 amino acids. CDR1 is MGHRA, CDR2 YSYEKL, per germline. The V and J ends lost 4 bases and 2 bases respectively, with 8 bases between them. CDR3 region: CASSRGVNYGYTF. The DNA of the CDR3 is TGCGCCAGCAGCCGTGGGGTGAACTATGGCTACACCTTC.

As DNA, the CDR3 is TGTGCCAGCTCACCACTATTCCCAGTGGATGGCTACACCTTC. Residues: CASSPLFPVDGYTF. The gene calls are TRBV18 and TRBJ1-2; D unclear. Trimming left V 1 base short and J 6 bases short, with 12 bases between. This CDR3 is 14 amino acids long. The V gene's germline CDR1 is KGHSH and CDR2 LQKENI.

The V gene is TRBV6-6, the J gene TRBJ2-7, with TRBD1 matching 8 bases. J was trimmed by 9 bases and V by 4 bases; bases with no gene match: 8. This CDR3 region has 13 residues. Germline assignment: CDR1 MNHNY and CDR2 SVGAGI (reference sequence). In nucleotides, the CDR3 is TGTGCCAGCAGTTTGACAGGGGCGAGACGGCAGTACTTC. Its protein product is CASSLTGARRQYF.

This clone was observed a few times. V usage is TRBV5-1 and J usage is TRBJ1-1; D unclear. The germline V gene encodes CDR1 SGHRS and CDR2 YFSETQ. V was pared by 1 base and J by 7 bases, with 11 bases between. The CDR3 spans 13 residues. CDR3 protein: CASSLLAASEAFF. The DNA of the CDR3 is TGCGCCAGCAGCTTGCTTGCCGCGAGTGAAGCTTTCTTT.

In nucleotides, the CDR3 is TGTGCCAGTAGTATAGAATTTCCGGGGGCCAACGTCCTGACTTTC. Translating it yields CASSIEFPGANVLTF. The chain has TRBV19 and TRBJ2-6; D gene ambiguous. Germline V CDR1 and CDR2: LNHDA, SQIVND (reference sequence). Trimming cost V 0 bases and J 4 bases, with 7 bases left between them. CDR3 size: 15 residues.

This clone was recorded only once. The chain couples TRBV2 to TRBJ1-1, with D possibly matching TRBD1 (6 bases). Per germline, CDR1 SNHLY and CDR2 FYNNEI. V gave up 4 bases and J gave up 2 bases, with 11 bases separating them. CDR3 length: 14 amino acids. Here the CDR3 reads CASSGGTRNTEAFF. For the CDR3, the DNA is TGTGCCAGCAGTGGAGGGACACGAAACACTGAAGCTTTCTTT.